The present T cell receptor beta chain was sequenced within a study of Graves' ophthalmopathy and Graves' hyperthyroidism. Regarding the study as a whole: Using a 13-signature model, the authors split ophthalmopathy from stable hyperthyroidism, with roughly 90% sensitivity and 70% to 83% specificity. Most expanded thyroid clonotypes above 0.001 frequency also appeared in blood.

The sequenced template was RNA, covering the TCR beta CDR3 region. HTBI primers were employed in first-round RT-PCR, then a second-round multiplex PCR followed. TCRdb independently ran MiXCR on the multiplex PCR reads; one entry per CDR3 protein. The sample shows about 620,000 distinct CDR3 sequences, approximately 21% of them seen only once. The CDR3 covers 13 residues. The V and J ends lost 10 bases and 2 bases, in that order; junction bases with no gene match: 6. Enrollment excluded any patients with other autoimmune diseases, uncontrolled infections, pregnancy or lactation. The source of the PBMCs was approximately 10 ml of fresh peripheral blood. On this clonotype itself: Its specificity is not known.

This clonotype was obtained from a woman under 30 with stable Graves' hyperthyroidism. Some clones in this sample may be carry-over from other donors' samples. The genes are TRBV12-3 or TRBV12-4 and TRBJ1-2; 8 positions match TRBD1. The specimen was peripheral blood. The CDR3: CAIIGQGNYGYTF. The CDR3 DNA reads TGTGCCATTATTGGACAGGGAAACTATGGCTACACCTTC.